A selection of T cell receptor beta chains follows, all from one sample in a study of OX40 agonist ivuxolimab in advanced cancers. Some clones are missing from TCRdb's copy, which holds only in-frame ones; the method was immunoSEQ multiplex PCR. The sample lists about 100,000 clones; 75% to 90% were seen once. Material: CD4+ or CD8+ T cells sorted from blood, obtained in a trial of the OX40 agonist ivuxolimab. Receptor source: an adult with an advanced solid tumor such as melanoma, head and neck, liver or kidney cancer. CDR3s include the opening cysteine and the closing phenylalanine or tryptophan. D genes are given only for firm matches. The size entry is marked missing in some rows and otherwise reads once, few, many or a size class.

v_call: TRBV28
d_call: .
clone_size: .
j_call: TRBJ1-2
cdr3_aa: CASKGGGYGGYTF
cdr3_nt: TGTGCCAGCAAGGGGGGCGGGTACGGTGGCTACACCTTC

v_call: TRBV29-1
d_call: TRBD2
clone_size: .
j_call: TRBJ2-5
cdr3_aa: CSATGGVGETQYF
cdr3_nt: TGCAGCGCTACCGGGGGGGTCGGGGAGACCCAGTACTTC

v_call: TRBV10-3
d_call: TRBD2
clone_size: .
j_call: TRBJ2-3
cdr3_aa: CAISSSGGQDRDTQYF
cdr3_nt: TGTGCCATCAGTTCTAGCGGGGGGCAAGATAGGGATACGCAGTATTTT

v_call: TRBV4-1
d_call: TRBD2
clone_size: once
j_call: TRBJ2-1
cdr3_aa: CASSQEAGGSSSYNEQFF
cdr3_nt: TGCGCCAGCAGCCAAGAAGCGGGGGGTTCAAGCTCCTACAATGAGCAGTTCTTC

v_call: TRBV6-1
d_call: TRBD1
clone_size: .
j_call: TRBJ1-1
cdr3_aa: CASSRDRGTEAFF
cdr3_nt: TGTGCCAGCAGCCGGGACAGGGGCACTGAAGCTTTCTTT

v_call: TRBV15
d_call: .
clone_size: few
j_call: TRBJ2-5
cdr3_aa: CATSRTGRSQETQYF
cdr3_nt: TGTGCCACCAGCAGGACAGGGAGGTCCCAAGAGACCCAGTACTTC

v_call: TRBV9
d_call: TRBD2
clone_size: .
j_call: TRBJ2-1
cdr3_aa: CASSRAGGLYNEQFF
cdr3_nt: TGTGCCAGCAGCCGAGCGGGGGGCCTCTACAATGAGCAGTTCTTC

v_call: TRBV5-4
d_call: TRBD2
clone_size: .
j_call: TRBJ2-3
cdr3_aa: CANGGRANIDTQYF
cdr3_nt: TGTGCCAACGGGGGGAGGGCCAACATAGATACGCAGTATTTT

v_call: TRBV19
d_call: .
clone_size: .
j_call: TRBJ1-5
cdr3_aa: CASSIDRWGQNQPQHF
cdr3_nt: TGTGCCAGTAGTATAGATCGGTGGGGCCAAAATCAGCCCCAGCATTTT

v_call: TRBV5-4
d_call: .
clone_size: .
j_call: TRBJ1-1
cdr3_aa: CASSLAPGLTEAFF
cdr3_nt: TGTGCCAGCAGCTTGGCCCCAGGTCTCACTGAAGCTTTCTTT

v_call: TRBV18
d_call: TRBD1
clone_size: .
j_call: TRBJ2-7
cdr3_aa: CASSTGGITYEQYF
cdr3_nt: TGTGCCAGCTCCACAGGGGGAATAACCTACGAGCAGTACTTC

v_call: TRBV6-5
d_call: TRBD1
clone_size: .
j_call: TRBJ2-7
cdr3_aa: CASSSGTGKAYEQYF
cdr3_nt: TGTGCCAGCAGCTCCGGGACAGGGAAGGCCTACGAGCAGTACTTC

v_call: TRBV6-4
d_call: TRBD1
clone_size: .
j_call: TRBJ2-2
cdr3_aa: CASSEQGGQLLINTGELFF
cdr3_nt: TGTGCCAGCAGTGAACAGGGGGGACAACTACTAATCAACACCGGGGAGCTGTTTTTT

v_call: TRBV6-4
d_call: TRBD1
clone_size: .
j_call: TRBJ1-2
cdr3_aa: CASSETGNYGYTF
cdr3_nt: TGTGCCAGCAGTGAGACAGGGAACTATGGCTACACCTTC

v_call: TRBV19
d_call: .
clone_size: .
j_call: TRBJ1-2
cdr3_aa: CASSRAGDYYGYTF
cdr3_nt: TGTGCCAGTAGTCGGGCAGGGGACTACTATGGCTACACCTTC

v_call: TRBV19
d_call: TRBD1
clone_size: .
j_call: TRBJ2-1
cdr3_aa: CASSIEQTGVNEQFF
cdr3_nt: TGTGCCAGTAGTATAGAGCAGACAGGGGTCAATGAGCAGTTCTTC

v_call: TRBV2
d_call: .
clone_size: once
j_call: TRBJ1-5
cdr3_aa: CASSNGGFQPQHF
cdr3_nt: TGTGCCAGCAGTAATGGGGGCTTTCAGCCCCAGCATTTT

v_call: TRBV15
d_call: .
clone_size: .
j_call: TRBJ2-2
cdr3_aa: CATSQRSYGFVGELFF
cdr3_nt: TGTGCCACCAGCCAGCGCTCATACGGGTTTGTGGGGGAGCTGTTTTTT

v_call: TRBV5-1
d_call: TRBD2
clone_size: .
j_call: TRBJ2-7
cdr3_aa: CASSLGGTSSYEQYF
cdr3_nt: TGCGCCAGCAGCTTGGGGGGGACTAGCAGCTACGAGCAGTACTTC

v_call: TRBV5-8
d_call: TRBD2
clone_size: .
j_call: TRBJ2-7
cdr3_aa: CASSAIAGSSYEQYF
cdr3_nt: TGTGCCAGCAGCGCGATAGCGGGGAGCTCCTACGAGCAGTACTTC

v_call: TRBV19
d_call: .
clone_size: .
j_call: TRBJ2-1
cdr3_aa: CASSADLNNEQFF
cdr3_nt: TGTGCCAGTAGTGCGGACCTGAACAATGAGCAGTTCTTC

v_call: TRBV11-2
d_call: TRBD1
clone_size: many
j_call: TRBJ2-7
cdr3_aa: CASSSPGSGTARGEQYF
cdr3_nt: TGTGCCAGCAGCTCACCTGGATCGGGGACAGCCCGAGGGGAGCAGTACTTC

v_call: TRBV4-1
d_call: TRBD2
clone_size: .
j_call: TRBJ2-1
cdr3_aa: CASSQDSSSGAYNEQFF
cdr3_nt: TGCGCCAGCAGCCAAGATTCCAGTAGCGGGGCCTACAATGAGCAGTTCTTC

v_call: TRBV2
d_call: TRBD2
clone_size: .
j_call: TRBJ2-7
cdr3_aa: CASSDGTSSYEQYF
cdr3_nt: TGTGCCAGCAGTGACGGGACTAGCTCCTACGAGCAGTACTTC

v_call: TRBV4-2
d_call: .
clone_size: once
j_call: TRBJ1-2
cdr3_aa: CASSQDFTNYGYTF
cdr3_nt: TGTGCCAGCAGCCAAGATTTCACCAACTATGGCTACACCTTC

v_call: TRBV27
d_call: TRBD1
clone_size: .
j_call: TRBJ1-1
cdr3_aa: CASRKDRGGTEAFF
cdr3_nt: TGTGCCAGCAGGAAAGACAGGGGGGGCACTGAAGCTTTCTTT

v_call: TRBV7-2
d_call: TRBD1
clone_size: .
j_call: TRBJ1-2
cdr3_aa: CASSLGGDREPYTF
cdr3_nt: TGTGCCAGCAGCTTAGGGGGGGACAGGGAGCCCTACACCTTC

v_call: TRBV5-4
d_call: .
clone_size: .
j_call: TRBJ2-5
cdr3_aa: CASSLRRTARETQYF
cdr3_nt: TGTGCCAGCAGCTTGAGGCGGACAGCGAGGGAGACCCAGTACTTC

v_call: TRBV29-1
d_call: .
clone_size: .
j_call: TRBJ1-5
cdr3_aa: CSVGQRNQPQHF
cdr3_nt: TGCAGCGTTGGACAGCGAAATCAGCCCCAGCATTTT

v_call: TRBV2
d_call: .
clone_size: .
j_call: TRBJ1-5
cdr3_aa: CASSEGTSSNQPQHF
cdr3_nt: TGTGCCAGCAGTGAAGGGACTTCGAGCAATCAGCCCCAGCATTTT

v_call: TRBV25-1
d_call: .
clone_size: few
j_call: TRBJ2-7
cdr3_aa: CASSSARPEQYF
cdr3_nt: TGTGCCAGCAGTAGTGCAAGGCCCGAGCAGTACTTC

v_call: TRBV10-3
d_call: .
clone_size: .
j_call: TRBJ2-7
cdr3_aa: CAISVKNYEQYF
cdr3_nt: TGTGCCATCAGTGTAAAGAACTACGAGCAGTACTTC

v_call: TRBV2
d_call: .
clone_size: .
j_call: TRBJ1-6
cdr3_aa: CASSERGRNSPLHF
cdr3_nt: TGTGCCAGCAGTGAGCGGGGCCGCAATTCACCCCTCCACTTT

v_call: TRBV9
d_call: TRBD2
clone_size: once
j_call: TRBJ2-1
cdr3_aa: CASSLAGYNEQFF
cdr3_nt: TGTGCCAGCTCGCTAGCGGGGTACAATGAGCAGTTCTTC

v_call: TRBV6-1
d_call: .
clone_size: .
j_call: TRBJ1-4
cdr3_aa: CASSFRGSVEKLFF
cdr3_nt: TGTGCCAGCAGTTTCAGGGGCTCGGTTGAAAAACTGTTTTTT

v_call: TRBV19
d_call: TRBD1
clone_size: .
j_call: TRBJ1-5
cdr3_aa: CASAKQGWGNQPQHF
cdr3_nt: TGTGCCAGTGCGAAACAGGGGTGGGGGAATCAGCCCCAGCATTTT

v_call: TRBV7-8
d_call: .
clone_size: .
j_call: TRBJ1-1
cdr3_aa: CASSGQRNTEAFF
cdr3_nt: TGTGCCAGCAGCGGACAGAGGAACACTGAAGCTTTCTTT

v_call: TRBV7-3
d_call: .
clone_size: .
j_call: TRBJ1-2
cdr3_aa: CASSLGGSRGLGYGYTF
cdr3_nt: TGTGCCAGCAGCCTCGGCGGGTCGCGGGGCTTGGGCTATGGCTACACCTTC

v_call: TRBV18
d_call: .
clone_size: .
j_call: TRBJ1-1
cdr3_aa: CASSPRTNTEAFF
cdr3_nt: TGTGCCAGCTCACCACGGACGAACACTGAAGCTTTCTTT

v_call: TRBV6-1
d_call: .
clone_size: .
j_call: TRBJ1-3
cdr3_aa: CASRTGLSGNTIYF
cdr3_nt: TGTGCCAGCAGAACAGGGTTATCTGGAAACACCATATATTTT

v_call: TRBV5-1
d_call: TRBD1
clone_size: .
j_call: TRBJ2-7
cdr3_aa: CASSIGDRDLYYEQYF
cdr3_nt: TGCGCCAGCAGCATAGGGGACAGGGATCTGTACTACGAGCAGTACTTC

v_call: TRBV27
d_call: TRBD1
clone_size: once
j_call: TRBJ1-2
cdr3_aa: CAGSPRTGGGGYTF
cdr3_nt: TGTGCCGGCAGTCCCCGGACAGGGGGGGGTGGCTACACCTTC

v_call: TRBV29-1
d_call: TRBD1
clone_size: .
j_call: TRBJ1-3
cdr3_aa: CSAGTGVSGNTIYF
cdr3_nt: TGCAGCGCCGGGACAGGGGTTTCTGGAAACACCATATATTTT

v_call: TRBV30
d_call: TRBD1
clone_size: .
j_call: TRBJ2-3
cdr3_aa: CAWDRASSTDTQYF
cdr3_nt: TGTGCCTGGGACAGGGCATCTAGCACAGATACGCAGTATTTT

v_call: TRBV27
d_call: TRBD1
clone_size: once
j_call: TRBJ2-4
cdr3_aa: CASSLTWDRGLRNIQYF
cdr3_nt: TGTGCCAGCAGTTTAACTTGGGACAGGGGTTTGAGAAACATTCAGTACTTC

v_call: TRBV27
d_call: .
clone_size: .
j_call: TRBJ2-2
cdr3_aa: CATKGPTNTGELFF
cdr3_nt: TGTGCCACCAAGGGGCCCACGAACACCGGGGAGCTGTTTTTT

v_call: TRBV19
d_call: .
clone_size: .
j_call: TRBJ1-1
cdr3_aa: CASSIAPDKNTEAFF
cdr3_nt: TGTGCCAGTAGTATAGCCCCAGATAAGAACACTGAAGCTTTCTTT

v_call: TRBV11-2
d_call: .
clone_size: .
j_call: TRBJ2-7
cdr3_aa: CASSLGREQYF
cdr3_nt: TGTGCCAGCAGCTTGGGGCGGGAGCAGTACTTC

v_call: TRBV7-9
d_call: .
clone_size: .
j_call: TRBJ2-4
cdr3_aa: CASSLIQGIESAKNIQYF
cdr3_nt: TGTGCCAGCAGCTTAATACAGGGCATCGAGAGTGCCAAAAACATTCAGTACTTC

v_call: TRBV27
d_call: .
clone_size: .
j_call: TRBJ2-1
cdr3_aa: CASSPRSSPYNEQFF
cdr3_nt: TGTGCCAGCAGTCCCCGTAGTAGCCCGTACAATGAGCAGTTCTTC

v_call: TRBV11-3
d_call: TRBD1
clone_size: .
j_call: TRBJ2-1
cdr3_aa: CASSGQGNEQFF
cdr3_nt: TGTGCCAGCAGCGGACAGGGGAATGAGCAGTTCTTC

v_call: TRBV19
d_call: .
clone_size: .
j_call: TRBJ2-3
cdr3_aa: CASSIPSTDTQYF
cdr3_nt: TGTGCCAGTAGTATCCCTAGCACAGATACGCAGTATTTT

v_call: TRBV5-1
d_call: .
clone_size: .
j_call: TRBJ2-2
cdr3_aa: CASMIGGNTGELFF
cdr3_nt: TGCGCCAGCATGATCGGGGGCAACACCGGGGAGCTGTTTTTT

v_call: TRBV29-1
d_call: .
clone_size: .
j_call: TRBJ2-1
cdr3_aa: CSVRAGATQFF
cdr3_nt: TGCAGCGTCCGCGCGGGGGCTACTCAGTTCTTC

v_call: TRBV6-1
d_call: TRBD1
clone_size: .
j_call: TRBJ2-1
cdr3_aa: CASSPQVRDREFF
cdr3_nt: TGTGCCAGCAGTCCCCAAGTCAGGGACAGGGAGTTCTTC

v_call: TRBV9
d_call: .
clone_size: .
j_call: TRBJ2-1
cdr3_aa: CASSVAGDVAYNEQFF
cdr3_nt: TGTGCCAGCAGCGTAGCCGGTGATGTGGCCTACAATGAGCAGTTCTTC

v_call: TRBV5-4
d_call: .
clone_size: .
j_call: TRBJ2-7
cdr3_aa: CASSLDHGRTYSYEQYF
cdr3_nt: TGTGCCAGCAGCTTGGATCACGGCAGGACCTACTCCTACGAGCAGTACTTC

v_call: TRBV30
d_call: .
clone_size: .
j_call: TRBJ1-3
cdr3_aa: CAWRLTGSSGNTIYF
cdr3_nt: TGTGCCTGGAGGCTGACAGGAAGCTCTGGAAACACCATATATTTT

v_call: TRBV28
d_call: .
clone_size: .
j_call: TRBJ2-5
cdr3_aa: CASSPGPTAETQYF
cdr3_nt: TGTGCCAGCAGTCCGGGACCGACCGCGGAGACCCAGTACTTC

v_call: TRBV20-1
d_call: .
clone_size: .
j_call: TRBJ2-2
cdr3_aa: CSATGELFF
cdr3_nt: TGCAGTGCTACCGGGGAGCTGTTTTTT